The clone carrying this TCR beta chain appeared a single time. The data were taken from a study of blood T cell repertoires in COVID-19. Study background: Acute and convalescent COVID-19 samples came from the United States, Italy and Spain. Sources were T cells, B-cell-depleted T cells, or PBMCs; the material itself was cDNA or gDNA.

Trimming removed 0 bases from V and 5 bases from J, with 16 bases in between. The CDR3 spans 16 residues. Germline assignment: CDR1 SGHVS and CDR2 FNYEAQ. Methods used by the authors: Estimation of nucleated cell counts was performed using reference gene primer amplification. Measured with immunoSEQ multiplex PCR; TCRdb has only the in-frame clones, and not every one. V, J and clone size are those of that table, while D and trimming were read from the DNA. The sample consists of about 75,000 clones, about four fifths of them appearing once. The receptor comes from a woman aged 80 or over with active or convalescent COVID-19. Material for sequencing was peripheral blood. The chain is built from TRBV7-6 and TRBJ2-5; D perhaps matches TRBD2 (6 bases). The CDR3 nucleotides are TGTGCCAGCAGCTTAGCAGCCGGGTCGGGAGTTGAGACCCAGTACTTC. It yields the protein CASSLAAGSGVETQYF.